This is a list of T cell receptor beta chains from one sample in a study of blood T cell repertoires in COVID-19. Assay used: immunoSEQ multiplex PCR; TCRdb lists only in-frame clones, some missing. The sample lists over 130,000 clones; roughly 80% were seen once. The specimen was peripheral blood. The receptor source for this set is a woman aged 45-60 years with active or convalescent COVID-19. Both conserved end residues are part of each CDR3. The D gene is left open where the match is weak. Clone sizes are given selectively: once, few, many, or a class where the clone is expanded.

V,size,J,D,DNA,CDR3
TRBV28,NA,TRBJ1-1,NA,TGTGCCAGCAGTTTTAGTGGGGGACAGAACACTGAAGCTTTCTTT,CASSFSGGQNTEAFF
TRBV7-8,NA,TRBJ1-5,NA,TGTGCCAGCAGCCCAATTGCGCAGCGCCATCAGCCCCAGCATTTT,CASSPIAQRHQPQHF
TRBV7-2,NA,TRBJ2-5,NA,TGTGCCAGCAGCCTCGGGACTGCTCGGACCCAGTACTTC,CASSLGTARTQYF
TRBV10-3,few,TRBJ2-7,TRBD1,TGTGCCATCAGTGGGGGGACAGCGAGCTCCTACGAGCAGTACTTC,CAISGGTASSYEQYF
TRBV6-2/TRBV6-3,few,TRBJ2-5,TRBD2,TGTGCCAGCAGTTCCGGACTAGCGGGGGGTAAGACCCAGTACTTC,CASSSGLAGGKTQYF
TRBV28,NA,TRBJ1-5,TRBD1,TGTGCCAGCAGTTTATGGGACAGGGGTAATCAGCCCCAGCATTTT,CASSLWDRGNQPQHF
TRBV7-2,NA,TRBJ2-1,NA,TGTGCCAGCAGCTTAGCACGACTAGGCAACAATGAGCAGTTCTTC,CASSLARLGNNEQFF
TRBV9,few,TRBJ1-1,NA,TGTGCCAGCAGCGCTTCGGGGGGAGACACTGAAGCTTTCTTT,CASSASGGDTEAFF
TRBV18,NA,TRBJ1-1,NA,TGTGCCAGCTCGCGACAGGAGAAGAACACTGAAGCTTTCTTT,CASSRQEKNTEAFF
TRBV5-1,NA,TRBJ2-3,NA,TGCGCCAGCAGCCCAATCCAGGGCCCAGATACGCAGTATTTT,CASSPIQGPDTQYF
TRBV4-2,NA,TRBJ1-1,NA,TGTGCCAGCAGCCAAGAGGCGGTTACGAACACTGAAGCTTTCTTT,CASSQEAVTNTEAFF
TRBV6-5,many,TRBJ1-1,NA,TGTGCCAGCAGTCAGGGCCGGCGCACTGAAGCTTTCTTT,CASSQGRRTEAFF
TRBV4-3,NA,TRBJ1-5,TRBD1,TGCGCCAGCAGCCAAACCGGGACAGGGAATCAGCCCCAGCATTTT,CASSQTGTGNQPQHF
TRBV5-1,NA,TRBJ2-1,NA,TGCGCCAGCAGCTCCGACAGGGAGGAGTTCTTC,CASSSDREEFF
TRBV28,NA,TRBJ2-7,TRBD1,TGTGCCAGCACCGGACAGGTCTACGAGCAGTACTTC,CASTGQVYEQYF
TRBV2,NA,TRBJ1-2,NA,TGTGCCAGCAGGGCCATATATGGCTACACCTTC,CASRAIYGYTF
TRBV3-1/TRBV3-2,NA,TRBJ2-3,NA,TGTGCCAGCAGCACTAGACTAACTACAGATACGCAGTATTTT,CASSTRLTTDTQYF
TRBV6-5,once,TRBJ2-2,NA,TGTGCCACCAGGGAGCGCAACACCGGGGAGCTGTTTTTT,CATRERNTGELFF
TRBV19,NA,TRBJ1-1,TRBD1,TGTGCCAGTAGACCCGCCCGAACAGGGGTTCGCACTGAAGCTTTCTTT,CASRPARTGVRTEAFF
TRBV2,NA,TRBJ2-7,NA,TGTGCCAGCAGTGAGGTTGGCGGGGGCTCGTCCGAGCAGTACTTC,CASSEVGGGSSEQYF
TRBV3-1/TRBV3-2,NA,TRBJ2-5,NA,TGTGCCAGCAGCCAAGCTTACGGGCAAGAGACCCAGTACTTC,CASSQAYGQETQYF
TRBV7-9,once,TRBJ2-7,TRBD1,TGTGCCAGCAGCACTACAGGGGGCTCCAACGAGCAGTACTTC,CASSTTGGSNEQYF
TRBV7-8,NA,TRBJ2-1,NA,TGTGCCAGCAGCCGCGGGGATAACAATGAGCAGTTCTTC,CASSRGDNNEQFF
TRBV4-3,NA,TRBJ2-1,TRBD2,TGCGCCAGCAGCCAAGAGAGTCAGCGGGGCTCCTACAATGAGCAGTTCTTC,CASSQESQRGSYNEQFF
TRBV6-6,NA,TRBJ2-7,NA,TGTGCCAGCAGCTACCAGGAGGAGGGCGAGCAGTACTTC,CASSYQEEGEQYF
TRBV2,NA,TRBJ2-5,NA,TGTGCCAGCAATGAGGTTAGGGGGGAGACCCAGTACTTC,CASNEVRGETQYF
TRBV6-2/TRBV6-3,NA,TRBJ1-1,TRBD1,TGTGCCAGCAGTTGGCGACAGGGGAACACTGAAGCTTTCTTT,CASSWRQGNTEAFF
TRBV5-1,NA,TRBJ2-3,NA,TGCGCCAGCAGCTTGCGGGGTAGCACAGATACGCAGTATTTT,CASSLRGSTDTQYF
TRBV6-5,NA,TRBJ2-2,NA,TGTGCCAGCAGTCGGGACTCGAACACCGGGGAGCTGTTTTTT,CASSRDSNTGELFF
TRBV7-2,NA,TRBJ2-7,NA,TGTGCCAGCAGCCTAGGGAGCGCCTACGAGCAGTACTTC,CASSLGSAYEQYF
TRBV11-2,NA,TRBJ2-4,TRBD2,TGTGCCAGCAGCTTAGAACGGGGGGGTGGGAGTTTAAACATTCAGTACTTC,CASSLERGGGSLNIQYF
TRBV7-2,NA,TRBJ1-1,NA,TGTGCCAGCAGCTTTAATCGGTTGCGCACTGAAGCTTTCTTT,CASSFNRLRTEAFF
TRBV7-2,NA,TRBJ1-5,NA,TGTGCCAGCAGCTTAGTGCAGGATCAGCCCCAGCATTTT,CASSLVQDQPQHF
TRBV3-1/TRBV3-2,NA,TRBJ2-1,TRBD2,TGTGCCAGCAGTGCCGGGACTAGCGGGACCAATGAGCAGTTCTTC,CASSAGTSGTNEQFF
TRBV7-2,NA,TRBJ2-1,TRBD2,TGTGCCAGCAGCTTAGTTGGGACTAGGGGCACGGATGAGCAGTTCTTC,CASSLVGTRGTDEQFF
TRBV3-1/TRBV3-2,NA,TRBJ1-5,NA,TGTGCCAGCAGCCCCAATTCCGGGACATTCAGCAATCAGCCCCAGCATTTT,CASSPNSGTFSNQPQHF
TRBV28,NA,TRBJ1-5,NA,TGTGCCAGCAGTTATCGACACGGCGATCAGCCCCAGCATTTT,CASSYRHGDQPQHF
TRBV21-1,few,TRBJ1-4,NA,TGTGCCAGCGGCTATAGCAAAGTTGCCAGGGCTCTGAAACTGTTTTTT,CASGYSKVARALKLFF
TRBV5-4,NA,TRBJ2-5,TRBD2,TGTGCCAGCAGCCGTACTAGCGGAGATCAAGAGACCCAGTACTTC,CASSRTSGDQETQYF
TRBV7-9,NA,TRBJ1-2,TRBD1,TGTGCCAGCAGCTTAGCCACAGGGGAGGTTGGCTACACCTTC,CASSLATGEVGYTF
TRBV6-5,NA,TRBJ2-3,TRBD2,TGTGCCAGCAGTTCCAGACTAGCGGGAGTCACAGATACGCAGTATTTT,CASSSRLAGVTDTQYF
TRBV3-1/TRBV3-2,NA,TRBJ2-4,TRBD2,TGTGCCAGCAGCCAAGATTTCGGCGGGGGAGATCTAGCCAAAAACATTCAGTACTTC,CASSQDFGGGDLAKNIQYF
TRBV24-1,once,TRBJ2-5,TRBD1,TGTGCCACCAGTGATTTTGGGCAGGGGGCGATTTCGGAGACCCAGTACTTC,CATSDFGQGAISETQYF
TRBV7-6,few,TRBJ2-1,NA,TGTGCCAGCAGCCTCAGGGGAGAGCGGGGCAATGAGCAGTTCTTC,CASSLRGERGNEQFF
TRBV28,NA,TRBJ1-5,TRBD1,TGTGCCAGCAGTTTGGGACAGGGTGGACAGCCCCAGCATTTT,CASSLGQGGQPQHF